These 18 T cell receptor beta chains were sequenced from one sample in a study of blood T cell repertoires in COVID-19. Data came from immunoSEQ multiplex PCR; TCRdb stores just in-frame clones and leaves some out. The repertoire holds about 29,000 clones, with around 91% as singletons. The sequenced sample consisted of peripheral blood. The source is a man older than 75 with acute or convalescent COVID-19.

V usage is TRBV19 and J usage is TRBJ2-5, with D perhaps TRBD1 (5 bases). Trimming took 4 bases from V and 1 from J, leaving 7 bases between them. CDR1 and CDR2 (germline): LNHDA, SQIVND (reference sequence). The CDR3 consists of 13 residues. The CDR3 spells CASSTTAQETQYF. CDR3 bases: TGTGCCAGTAGTACGACAGCCCAAGAGACCCAGTACTTC.

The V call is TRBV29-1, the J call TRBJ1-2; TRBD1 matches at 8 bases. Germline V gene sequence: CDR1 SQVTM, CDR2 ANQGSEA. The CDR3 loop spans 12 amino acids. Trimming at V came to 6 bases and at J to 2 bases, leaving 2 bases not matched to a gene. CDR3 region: CSVTGVNYGYTF. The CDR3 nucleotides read TGCAGCGTGACAGGGGTGAACTATGGCTACACCTTC. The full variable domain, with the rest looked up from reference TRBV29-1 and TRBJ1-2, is SAVISQKPSRDICQRGTSLTIQCQVDSQVTMMFWYRQQPGQSLTLIATANQGSEATYESGFVIDKFPISRPNLTFSTLTVSNMSPEDSSIYLCSVTGVNYGYTFGSGTRLTVV.

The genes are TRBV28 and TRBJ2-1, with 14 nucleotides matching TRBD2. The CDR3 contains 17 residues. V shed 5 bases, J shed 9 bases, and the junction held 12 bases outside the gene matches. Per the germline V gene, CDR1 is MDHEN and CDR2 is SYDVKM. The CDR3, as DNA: TGTGCCAGCAGTCCGGAAGAGACTAGCGGGGGGGTTGCTGAGCAGTTCTTC. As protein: CASSPEETSGGVAEQFF.

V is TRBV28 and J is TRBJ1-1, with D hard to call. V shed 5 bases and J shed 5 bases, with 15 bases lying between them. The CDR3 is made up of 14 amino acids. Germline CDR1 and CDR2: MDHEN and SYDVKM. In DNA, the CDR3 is TGTGCCAGCAGTCCGCCGAGTTCGTGGACTGAAGCTTTCTTT. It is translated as CASSPPSSWTEAFF.

CDR3 loop: CASSAESGRTNYGYTF. For the CDR3, the DNA is TGTGCCAGCAGTGCCGAGAGCGGCAGGACCAACTATGGCTACACCTTC. The rearrangement joins TRBV2 to TRBJ1-2; D not certain. The CDR3 covers 16 residues. Trimming cost V 4 bases and J 2 bases, with 17 bases left between them. Germline assignment: CDR1 SNHLY and CDR2 FYNNEI.

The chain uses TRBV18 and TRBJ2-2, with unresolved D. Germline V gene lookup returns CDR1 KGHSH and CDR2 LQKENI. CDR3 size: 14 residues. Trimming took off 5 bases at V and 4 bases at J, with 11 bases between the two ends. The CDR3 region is CASSAAGITGELFF. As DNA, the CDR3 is TGTGCCAGCTCAGCTGCAGGCATCACCGGGGAGCTGTTTTTT.

CDR3 coding DNA: TGTGCCAGCAGCTCAGAAGTGCCTTCTAGCAATCAGCCCCAGCATTTT. It specifies CASSSEVPSSNQPQHF. The rearrangement links TRBV7-9 to TRBJ1-5, with D uncertain. V lost 4 bases and J lost 0, with 13 bases in between. Germline CDR1 reads SEHNR; CDR2 reads FQNEAQ (reference sequence). This CDR3 spans 16 amino acids.

CDR3 sequence reads: CASSFGQGLNSPLHF. Written as DNA, the CDR3 is TGTGCCAGCAGCTTTGGACAGGGTCTGAATTCACCCCTCCACTTT. V and J are TRBV7-8 and TRBJ1-6, with 8 positions matching TRBD1. Germline V lookup: CDR1 SGHVS, CDR2 FQNEAQ. V lost 3 bases and J lost 7; bases outside the gene matches: 5. The CDR3 extends over 15 amino acids.

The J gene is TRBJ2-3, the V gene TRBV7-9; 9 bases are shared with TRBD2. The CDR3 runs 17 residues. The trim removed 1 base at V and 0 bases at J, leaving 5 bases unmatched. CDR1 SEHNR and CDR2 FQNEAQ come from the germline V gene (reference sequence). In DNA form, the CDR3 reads TGTGCCAGCAGCTTAGGAGCGGGGGGATCTAGCACAGATACGCAGTATTTT. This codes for CASSLGAGGSSTDTQYF.

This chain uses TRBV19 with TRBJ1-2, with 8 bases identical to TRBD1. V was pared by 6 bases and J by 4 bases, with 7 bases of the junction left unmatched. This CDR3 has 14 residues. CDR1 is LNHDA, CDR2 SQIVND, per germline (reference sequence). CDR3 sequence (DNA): TGTGCCAGTAGCAGGACAGGGAGTCCCTATGGCTACACCTTC. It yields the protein CASSRTGSPYGYTF.

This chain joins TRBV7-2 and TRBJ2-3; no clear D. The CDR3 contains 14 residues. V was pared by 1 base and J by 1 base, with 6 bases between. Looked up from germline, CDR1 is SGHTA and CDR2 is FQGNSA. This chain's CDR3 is CASSLDFRTDTQYF. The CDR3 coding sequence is TGTGCCAGCAGCTTAGACTTTCGCACAGATACGCAGTATTTT.

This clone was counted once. CDR3 amino acids: CASKPLAGVGEQFF. The CDR3 DNA reads TGTGCCAGTAAGCCCCTAGCGGGGGTCGGCGAGCAGTTCTTC. The chain has TRBV19 and TRBJ2-1; 10 bases fit TRBD2. Trimming removed 7 bases from V and 10 bases from J; junction bases left unmatched: 10. The CDR3 runs 14 residues. Germline V gene lookup returns CDR1 LNHDA and CDR2 SQIVND (reference sequence).

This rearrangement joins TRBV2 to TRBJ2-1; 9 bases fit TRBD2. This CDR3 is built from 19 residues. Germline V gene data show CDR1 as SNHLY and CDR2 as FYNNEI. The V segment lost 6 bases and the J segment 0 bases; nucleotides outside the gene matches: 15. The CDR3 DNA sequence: TGTGCCAGCAGCCTCATAAAAGCGGGGGGCCCTAGCTCCTACAATGAGCAGTTCTTC. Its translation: CASSLIKAGGPSSYNEQFF.

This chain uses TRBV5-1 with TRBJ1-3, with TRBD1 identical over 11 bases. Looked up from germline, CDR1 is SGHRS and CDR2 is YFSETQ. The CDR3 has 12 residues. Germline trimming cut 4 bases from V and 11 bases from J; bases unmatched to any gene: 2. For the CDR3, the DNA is TGCGCCAGCAGCCAGGACAGGGGGCCCATATATTTT. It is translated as CASSQDRGPIYF.

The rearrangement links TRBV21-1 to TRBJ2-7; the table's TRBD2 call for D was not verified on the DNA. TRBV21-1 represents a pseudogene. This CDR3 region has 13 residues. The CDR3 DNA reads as TGTGCCAGCAGCACAGAAACGGGGTACGAGCAGTACTTC. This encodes CASSTETGYEQYF.

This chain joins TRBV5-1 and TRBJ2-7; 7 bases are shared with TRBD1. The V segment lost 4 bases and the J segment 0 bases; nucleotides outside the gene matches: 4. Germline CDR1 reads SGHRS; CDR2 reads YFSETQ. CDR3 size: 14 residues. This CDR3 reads CASSVRQGSYEQYF. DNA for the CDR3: TGCGCCAGCAGCGTCAGACAGGGCTCCTACGAGCAGTACTTC. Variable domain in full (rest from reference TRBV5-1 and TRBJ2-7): KAGVTQTPRYLIKTRGQQVTLSCSPISGHRSVSWYQQTPGQGLQFLFEYFSETQRNKGNFPGRFSGRQFSNSRSEMNVSTLELGDSALYLCASSVRQGSYEQYFGPGTRLTVT.

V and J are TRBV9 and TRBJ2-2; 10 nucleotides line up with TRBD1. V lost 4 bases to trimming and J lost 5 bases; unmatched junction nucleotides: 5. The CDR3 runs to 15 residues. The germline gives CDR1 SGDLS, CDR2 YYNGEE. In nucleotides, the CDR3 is TGTGCCAGCAGCTTACTGGGACAGGGGACCGGGGAGCTGTTTTTT. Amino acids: CASSLLGQGTGELFF.

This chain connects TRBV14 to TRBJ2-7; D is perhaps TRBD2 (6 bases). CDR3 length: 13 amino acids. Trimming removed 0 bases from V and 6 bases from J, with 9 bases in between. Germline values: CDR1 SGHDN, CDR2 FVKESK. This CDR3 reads CASSQDLGGEQYF. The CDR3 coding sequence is TGTGCCAGCAGCCAAGATCTGGGGGGCGAGCAGTACTTC.